This T cell receptor beta chain was captured by sequencing in a study of blood T cell repertoires in COVID-19. About the research overall: Acute and convalescent COVID-19 specimens originated in the United States, Italy and Spain. Sample material is recorded as cDNA or gDNA derived from T cells, B-cell-depleted T cells, or PBMCs.

Sequencing used immunoSEQ multiplex PCR; TCRdb keeps in-frame clones, though not all of them. The data hold about 150,000 clones, with roughly 80% observed a single time. The sample was peripheral blood. The origin of this receptor is a man between 65 and 79 years old with acute or convalescent COVID-19.

CDR3 nucleotide sequence: TGCAGTGCTAGTTCTGGGACAGGGCACACAGATACGCAGTATTTT. Translation: CSASSGTGHTDTQYF. The chain uses TRBV20-1 and TRBJ2-3, with 9 bases identical to TRBD1. The CDR3 consists of 15 residues. Trimming cost V 3 bases and J 2 bases; bases outside gene matches: 6. Germline CDR1 is DFQATT and CDR2 is SNEGSKA (reference sequence).